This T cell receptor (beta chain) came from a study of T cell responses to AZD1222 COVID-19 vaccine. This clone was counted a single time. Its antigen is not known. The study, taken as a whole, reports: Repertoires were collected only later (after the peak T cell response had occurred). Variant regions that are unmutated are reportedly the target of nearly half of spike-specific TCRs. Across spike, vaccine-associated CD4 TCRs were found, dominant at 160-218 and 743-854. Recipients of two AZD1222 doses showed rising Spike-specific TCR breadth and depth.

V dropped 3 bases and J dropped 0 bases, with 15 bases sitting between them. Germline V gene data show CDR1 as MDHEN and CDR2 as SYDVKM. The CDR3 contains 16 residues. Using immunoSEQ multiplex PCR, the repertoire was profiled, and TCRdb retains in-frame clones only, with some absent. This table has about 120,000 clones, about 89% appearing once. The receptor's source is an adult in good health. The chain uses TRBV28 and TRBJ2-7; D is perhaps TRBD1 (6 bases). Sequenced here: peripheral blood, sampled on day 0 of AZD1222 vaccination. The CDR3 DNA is TGTGCCAGCAGTTTTCCTCCGGCAGGGGCCTCCTACGAGCAGTACTTC. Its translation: CASSFPPAGASYEQYF.